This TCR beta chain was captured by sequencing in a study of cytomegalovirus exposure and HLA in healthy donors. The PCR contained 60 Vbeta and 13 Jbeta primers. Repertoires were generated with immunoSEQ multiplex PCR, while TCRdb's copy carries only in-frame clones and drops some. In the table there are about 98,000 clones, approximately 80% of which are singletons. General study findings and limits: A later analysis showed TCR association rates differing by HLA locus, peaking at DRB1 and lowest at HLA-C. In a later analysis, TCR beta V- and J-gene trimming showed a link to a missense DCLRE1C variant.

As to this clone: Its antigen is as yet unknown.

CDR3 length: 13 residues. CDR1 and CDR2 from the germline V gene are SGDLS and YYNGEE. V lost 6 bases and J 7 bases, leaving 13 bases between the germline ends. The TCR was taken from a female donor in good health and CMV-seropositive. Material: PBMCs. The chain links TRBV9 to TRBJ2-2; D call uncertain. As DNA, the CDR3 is TGTGCCAGCACCCCAGAGAGCGTCGGGGAGCTGTTTTTT. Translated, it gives CASTPESVGELFF. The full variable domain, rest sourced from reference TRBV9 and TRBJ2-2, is DSGVTQTPKHLITATGQRVTLRCSPRSGDLSVYWYQQSLDQGLQFLIQYYNGEERAKGNILERFSAQQFPDLHSELNLSSLELGDSALYFCASTPESVGELFFGEGSRLTVL.